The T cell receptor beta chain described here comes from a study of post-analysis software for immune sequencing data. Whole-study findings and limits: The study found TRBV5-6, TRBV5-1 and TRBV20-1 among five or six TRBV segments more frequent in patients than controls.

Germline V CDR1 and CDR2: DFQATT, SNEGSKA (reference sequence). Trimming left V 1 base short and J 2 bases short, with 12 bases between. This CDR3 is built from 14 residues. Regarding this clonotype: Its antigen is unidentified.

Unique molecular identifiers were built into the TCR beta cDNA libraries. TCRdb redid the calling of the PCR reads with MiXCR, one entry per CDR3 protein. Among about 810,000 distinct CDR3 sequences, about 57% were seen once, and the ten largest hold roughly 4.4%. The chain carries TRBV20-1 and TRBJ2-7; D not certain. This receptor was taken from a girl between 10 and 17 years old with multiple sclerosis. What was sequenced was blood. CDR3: CSARVESFTYEQYF. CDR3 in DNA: TGCAGTGCTAGAGTAGAATCATTTACCTACGAGCAGTACTTC.